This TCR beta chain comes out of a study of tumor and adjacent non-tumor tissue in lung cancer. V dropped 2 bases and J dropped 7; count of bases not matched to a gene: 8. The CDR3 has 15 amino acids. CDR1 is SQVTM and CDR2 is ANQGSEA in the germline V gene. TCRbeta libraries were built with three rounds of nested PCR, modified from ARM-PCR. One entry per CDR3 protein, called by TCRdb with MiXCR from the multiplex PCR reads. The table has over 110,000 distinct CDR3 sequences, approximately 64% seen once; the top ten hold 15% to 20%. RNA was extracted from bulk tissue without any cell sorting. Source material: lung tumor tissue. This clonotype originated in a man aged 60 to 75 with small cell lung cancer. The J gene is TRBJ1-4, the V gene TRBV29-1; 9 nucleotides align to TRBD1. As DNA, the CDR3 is TGCAGCGTTGAAACCCCACAGGGGGCCGGTGAAAAACTGTTTTTT. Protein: CSVETPQGAGEKLFF.